The sequence of this TCR beta chain was determined in a study of blood T cells in healthy people across ages. The CDR3 is 14 residues long. Germline V gives CDR1 MNHEY, CDR2 SVGAGI. With 6 bases removed from V and 4 bases from J, the gap between germline ends came to 12 bases. The use of a sample-barcoded 5' primer and a J-beta primer mix characterized a second PCR of roughly 6 to 11 cycles. TCRdb re-called the 5' RACE reads with MiXCR, one entry per CDR3 protein. Here the sample spans over 700,000 distinct CDR3 sequences, 20% to 25% being singletons. These sequences were also reported in another study, on T cells of mothers and their children.

This chain links TRBV6-5 with TRBJ1-4; D not resolved. The receptor's source is a boy younger than 18 in good health. The specimen sequenced was blood. CDR3 loop: CASREDNFNEKLFF. The CDR3 DNA sequence: TGTGCCAGCAGAGAAGACAACTTTAATGAAAAACTGTTTTTT.